This T cell receptor (beta chain) was captured by sequencing in a study of cytomegalovirus exposure and HLA in healthy donors. Study findings and constraints: In vitro experiments confirmed that three CMV-associated chains were specific for CMV antigens.

V gave up 6 bases and J gave up 5 bases, with 10 bases separating them. The CDR3 has 12 residues. Looked up from germline, CDR1 is LGHNT and CDR2 is FRNRAP. TCRdb's table, derived via immunoSEQ multiplex PCR, lists solely in-frame clones and lacks some. The sample comprises 150,000 to 200,000 clones, approximately 84% of which are singletons, and more than 6.5% rests with the top ten. The donors were part of the validation cohort, which consisted of more than 90 subjects and was separate from the first cohort of about 650 subjects. As regards this clone: Its cognate antigen is unknown.

The sequenced sample consisted of PBMCs. This receptor was obtained from a man younger than 30 in good health and CMV-seropositive. The genes are TRBV12-5 and TRBJ1-2; D gene unclear. The CDR3 DNA sequence: TGTGCTAGTGGCCTCCCCGGTTATGGCTACACCTTC. Encoded protein: CASGLPGYGYTF.